These 12 T cell receptor beta chains were all obtained from the same sample, sequenced in a study of blood T cell repertoires in COVID-19. This table comes from immunoSEQ multiplex PCR, and its TCRdb copy is limited to in-frame clones, with some not included. This table holds 100,000 to 150,000 clones, approximately 84% found once. Sequenced: peripheral blood. Receptor source: a woman aged 80 or older with acute or convalescent COVID-19.

The chain uses TRBV19 and TRBJ2-7; 7 bases agree with TRBD1. Germline CDR1 and CDR2: LNHDA and SQIVND (reference sequence). The CDR3 loop spans 16 amino acids. V lost 6 bases and J lost 4; bases outside the gene matches: 15. As DNA, the CDR3 is TGTGCCAGTAGCGCCGCCGGGACAGTCGTACGATACGAGCAGTACTTC. Protein sequence: CASSAAGTVVRYEQYF.

Remarks on this clone: At one boundary the junction diverges from the germline segment, which might be a read error. The DNA for the CDR3 is TGTGCCAGCAGCCCTCGGACTAGCGGGAGAGCCAATGAACAGTTCTTC. Protein: CASSPRTSGRANEQFF. The chain uses TRBV9 and TRBJ2-1; 13 nucleotides align to TRBD2. The CDR3 sequence is 16 residues long. The V gene's germline CDR1 is SGDLS and CDR2 YYNGEE.

The rearrangement links TRBV2 to TRBJ1-1; possibly TRBD1 for D (5 bases). The V end lost 6 bases, the J end lost 8 bases, and 13 bases lay between the germline ends. The CDR3 runs to 12 residues. Per the germline V gene, CDR1 is SNHLY and CDR2 is FYNNEI. The CDR3 sequence: CASRPQGSEAFF. The CDR3, as DNA: TGTGCCAGCAGACCCCAGGGATCCGAAGCTTTCTTT. Variable domain in full (rest from reference TRBV2 and TRBJ1-1): EPEVTQTPSHQVTQMGQEVILRCVPISNHLYFYWYRQILGQKVEFLVSFYNNEISEKSEIFDDQFSVERPDGSNFTLKIRSTKLEDSAMYFCASRPQGSEAFFGQGTRLTVV.

The rearrangement links TRBV11-2 to TRBJ2-3; 11 bases are shared with TRBD2. With 6 bases clipped from V and 1 base from J, the junction kept 6 bases outside the gene matches. CDR3 size: 16 residues. Per germline, CDR1 SGHAT and CDR2 FQNNGV. CDR3 coding DNA: TGTGCCAGCAGGTTTAGCGGGGGGGCTGGCACAGATACGCAGTATTTT. Translated: CASRFSGGAGTDTQYF.

The chain combines TRBV5-1 with TRBJ2-4; 7 bases match TRBD1. The J segment lost 7 bases and the V segment lost 3 bases, leaving 7 bases of the junction unmatched. This CDR3 contains 14 residues. The germline CDR1 and CDR2 sequences are SGHRS and YFSETQ. CDR3 coding DNA: TGCGCCAGCAGCTACGGGACAGTTGCGAACATTCAGTACTTC. Translating it yields CASSYGTVANIQYF.

The V gene is TRBV15, the J gene TRBJ1-1, with 9 bases matching TRBD1. This CDR3 comprises 15 residues. From germline, CDR1 is LNHNV and CDR2 YYDKDF (reference sequence). V dropped 0 bases and J dropped 5; count of bases not matched to a gene: 4. The CDR3 is CATSRDKGQGTEAFF. The CDR3 region has the DNA TGTGCCACCAGCAGAGATAAGGGACAGGGAACTGAAGCTTTCTTT.

This clone was counted a few times. V gene TRBV25-1 combines with J gene TRBJ2-7; 8 bases line up with TRBD2. V lost 3 bases to trimming and J lost 5 bases; unmatched junction nucleotides: 6. Germline lookup yields CDR1 MGHDK and CDR2 SYGVNS. This CDR3 comprises 14 residues. CDR3 loop: CASSEPGTRNEQYF. CDR3 nucleotides: TGTGCCAGCAGTGAGCCCGGGACTAGAAACGAGCAGTACTTC.

Here the CDR3 DNA reads TGCGCCAGCAGAGAGACAGGGCCCTATGGCTACACCTTC. Residues: CASRETGPYGYTF. This chain connects TRBV5-1 to TRBJ1-2; 7 bases agree with TRBD1. The CDR3 loop spans 13 amino acids. Germline CDR1 SGHRS, CDR2 YFSETQ. The junction had 5 bases not matched to a gene; V was cut back by 5 bases and J by 4 bases.

This chain joins TRBV4-3 and TRBJ1-2, with D perhaps TRBD1 (6 bases). CDR1 is LGHNA and CDR2 is YSLEER in the germline V gene. V lost 0 bases to trimming and J lost 2 bases, with 19 bases between them. The CDR3 runs to 18 residues. The CDR3 nucleotides read TGCGCCAGCAGCCAAGATCCCGCCTCACAGGGAAGAAACTATGGCTACACCTTC. Translated, it gives CASSQDPASQGRNYGYTF.

The chain carries TRBV19 and TRBJ2-3, with a possible D match to TRBD1 (6 bases). CDR3 length equals 13 residues. V was shortened by 8 bases and J by 2 bases, with 11 bases between the two germline ends. Germline CDR1 reads LNHDA; CDR2 reads SQIVND (reference sequence). CDR3: CASAEGDTDTQYF. In DNA, the CDR3 is TGTGCCAGTGCCGAGGGGGACACAGATACGCAGTATTTT.

This chain joins TRBV19 and TRBJ1-2; TRBD1 aligns across 7 bases. The trim removed 4 bases at V and 8 bases at J, leaving 10 bases unmatched. The CDR3 sequence is 14 residues long. Germline V gene lookup returns CDR1 LNHDA and CDR2 SQIVND (reference sequence). Here the CDR3 DNA reads TGTGCCAGTAGTACAACTTCCACAGGGGCCGGCTACACCTTC. It is translated as CASSTTSTGAGYTF.

The V call is TRBV6-5, the J call TRBJ2-3; 9 bases are shared with TRBD1. V lost 4 bases and J lost 6; bases outside the gene matches: 8. The V gene's germline CDR1 is MNHEY and CDR2 SVGAGI. The CDR3 runs 15 residues. The CDR3 bases are TGTGCCAGCAGTTTCTACAGGGGGCAGAGCGATACGCAGTATTTT. Its translation is CASSFYRGQSDTQYF.